Detailed here is one TCR beta chain. TCRdb's table, derived via immunoSEQ multiplex PCR, lists solely in-frame clones and lacks some. The sample lists a few hundred thousand clones; around 90% were seen once. This sample is drawn from a study of shared clonotypes between healthy human individuals. Whole-study context: A donor's plate count was three for CD4 naive and three for CD4 memory; CD8 naive had two and CD8 memory one.

CDR1 and CDR2 from the germline V gene are SGHRS and YFSETQ. Trimming pared 0 bases from V and 10 bases from J, leaving 14 bases between. The CDR3 is made up of 14 amino acids. This sequence was found in a man younger than 30 in good health. Source material: memory CD8+ T cells sorted from blood. Documented subset: CD45RO+ cells pooled with CCR7-negative TemRA cells. The chain employs TRBV5-1 and TRBJ1-5; D gene unclear. The CDR3 region is CASSLAGRNDPQHF. The CDR3 bases are TGCGCCAGCAGCTTGGCCGGCAGAAATGATCCCCAGCATTTT.